This T cell receptor (beta chain) was captured in a study of chemoradiotherapy in HPV16-positive cancers. Study as a whole: Candidate HPV-specific clones and shared TCR motifs came from a couple of HPV16-positive patients. General observations from the study: Candidate HPV-specific clones and E7-related TCR motifs grew in tumor during treatment. Only a couple of HPV16-positive patients supplied the functional HPV-specificity definition.

The CDR3 extends over 12 amino acids. Germline V gene sequence: CDR1 MNHEY, CDR2 SMNVEV (reference sequence). Between the trimmed V and J ends, which lost 3 bases and 5 bases, there was a span of 6 bases. Sequencing used immunoSEQ multiplex PCR; TCRdb keeps in-frame clones, though not all of them. Among some 940 clones, 85% to 95% were seen once, and the ten largest hold more than 5%. Note on this clone: Its target is unknown.

Repeated repertoire sampling spanned the course of chemoradiotherapy. The V and J genes are TRBV27 and TRBJ2-3, with a tentative D call TRBD1 (6 bases). The sequence came from a human donor with HPV-associated anogenital cancer. The sample was tumor tissue, taken from a patient who underwent chemoradiotherapy. DNA of the CDR3: TGTGCCAGCAGTTTCAGGGGAGATACGCAGTATTTT. Its translation: CASSFRGDTQYF.